This T cell receptor beta chain was identified during a study of breast tumors, draining lymph nodes, adjacent tissues. Findings of the study overall: Tumors had less TCR diversity than lymph nodes, more than nontumor tissue. Tumor and nontumor repertoires were significantly more similar in luminal-like than in basal-like breast cancer.

The germline CDR1 and CDR2 sequences are LGHDT and YNNKEL (reference sequence). Trimming removed 0 bases from V and 1 base from J, with 8 bases in between. The length of the CDR3 is 15 residues. TCRdb re-derived calls from the multiplex PCR reads in MiXCR, one entry per CDR3 protein. This sample yields about 35,000 distinct CDR3 sequences, of which roughly 36% are seen a single time; about a tenth belongs to the top ten. The sample holds many counts of this clonotype. No antigen is known for it. The genes are TRBV3-1 and TRBJ2-3; unclear D gene. The source of this sequence is a female donor with breast cancer. Some clones in this sample may be carry-over from other donors' samples. Sequencing input: breast tumor tissue. The CDR3 region is CASSQDLLGTDTQYF. The DNA for the CDR3 is TGTGCCAGCAGCCAAGACCTCCTCGGCACAGATACGCAGTATTTT.